Listed here are 23 T cell receptor beta chains from one sample, sequenced in a study of T-cell memory formation after mild COVID-19. TCRdb re-derived calls from the 5' RACE reads in MiXCR, one entry per CDR3 protein. Among 280,000 or so distinct CDR3 sequences listed, roughly 8% were seen once. The sequencing sample was made of PBMCs or a T cell subset sorted from them (not recorded which). The receptors derive from a man between 18 and 29 years old who had mild COVID-19 (a few samples of this study predate the infection). Cell type and time point are not known.

This clonotype appeared a few times. The chain employs TRBV7-6 and TRBJ1-4; D not certain. The germline V gene encodes CDR1 SGHVS and CDR2 FNYEAQ. Deletions cut 1 base from V and 8 bases from J, with 11 bases between. The CDR3 is made up of 14 amino acids. CDR3 nucleotides: TGTGCCAGCAGCTTAGGGGCAGGAAGGGAAAAACTGTTTTTT. Translated, it gives CASSLGAGREKLFF.

The gene calls are TRBV3-1 and TRBJ1-5; 10 nucleotides agree with TRBD1. Unmatched junction bases numbered 3, after V lost 1 base and J lost 6 bases. CDR1 LGHDT and CDR2 YNNKEL come from the germline V gene (reference sequence). This CDR3 has 15 residues. CDR3 nucleotides: TGTGCCAGCAGCCAAGGACAGGGGGCGGGTCAGCCCCAGCATTTT. Translating gives CASSQGQGAGQPQHF.

This clonotype was seen more than once but under ten times. The gene calls are TRBV7-2 and TRBJ2-7; D possibly uses TRBD1 or TRBD2 (5 bases each). V was clipped by 2 bases and J by 8 bases, with 16 bases between them. The V gene's germline CDR1 is SGHTA and CDR2 FQGNSA. The CDR3 extends over 14 amino acids. The chain's CDR3 is CASSLTGWGTQQYV. CDR3 DNA sequence: TGTGCCAGCAGCTTAACAGGTTGGGGGACCCAGCAGTACGTC.

The rearrangement joins TRBV12-3 or TRBV12-4 to TRBJ1-2; 7 bases map to TRBD1. The ends lost 3 bases at V and 6 bases at J; junction bases unmatched: 4. CDR3 length: 13 residues. CDR3 coding DNA: TGTGCCAGCAGTTTGGAGGGGGCGAATGGCTACACCTTC. Its translation is CASSLEGANGYTF.

This clonotype was recorded many times. The chain uses TRBV20-1 and TRBJ1-4; D gene uncertain. Looked up from germline, CDR1 is DFQATT and CDR2 is SNEGSKA (reference sequence). The CDR3 totals 13 residues. The ends were cut back, 0 bases at V and 0 bases at J, with 2 bases in the middle. The CDR3 coding sequence is TGCAGTGCTAGAGATGCAACTAATGAAAAACTGTTTTTT. Translation: CSARDATNEKLFF.

This clonotype was counted at least ten times. The V gene is TRBV5-1, the J gene TRBJ2-4; perhaps TRBD1 as D (6 bases). The CDR3 covers 15 residues. V was clipped by 1 base and J by 5 bases, with 13 bases between them. Germline V gene sequence: CDR1 SGHRS, CDR2 YFSETQ. The CDR3 protein is CASSLLSGVENIQYF. CDR3 in DNA: TGCGCCAGCAGCTTGTTGTCAGGGGTGGAAAACATTCAGTACTTC.

This chain's CDR3 is CASSSLRPLSPSSYNEQFF. CDR3 coding DNA: TGTGCCAGCAGCTCCCTCAGACCCCTATCCCCTAGCTCCTACAATGAGCAGTTCTTC. The V gene is TRBV11-2, the J gene TRBJ2-1; no firm D call. The CDR3 runs 19 residues. Trimming stripped 4 bases from V and 0 bases from J, with 22 bases between. Germline V gives CDR1 SGHAT, CDR2 FQNNGV.

This clonotype occurred a few times. The rearrangement links TRBV4-3 to TRBJ1-2; D unresolved. The CDR3 loop spans 13 amino acids. Trimming pared 1 base from V and 7 bases from J, leaving 10 bases between. The germline CDR1 and CDR2 sequences are LGHNA and YSLEER. CDR3 in amino acids: CASSQAYGFGYTF. The CDR3 DNA reads as TGCGCCAGCAGCCAAGCGTACGGGTTTGGCTACACCTTC.

This chain joins TRBV28 and TRBJ2-4; the D gene is possibly TRBD2 (6 bases). CDR1 is MDHEN and CDR2 is SYDVKM in the germline V gene. The CDR3 extends over 15 amino acids. Trimming stripped 3 bases from V and 1 base from J, with 10 bases between. CDR3 DNA: TGTGCCAGCAGTTTGCGGGGTTTGGCCAAAAACATTCAGTACTTC. Encoded protein: CASSLRGLAKNIQYF.

This clonotype was counted many times. The chain has TRBV4-1 and TRBJ2-4; 11 nucleotides align to TRBD1. The V segment lost 4 bases and the J segment 8 bases; nucleotides outside the gene matches: 7. Germline CDR1 and CDR2: MGHRA and YSYEKL. The CDR3 sequence is 15 residues long. The CDR3 region has the DNA TGCGCCAGCAGCCCAGATCGGGACAGGGGGGACATTCAGTACTTC. Its translation: CASSPDRDRGDIQYF.

The chain joins TRBV12-3 or TRBV12-4 to TRBJ1-5; D gene uncertain. V dropped 3 bases and J dropped 2 bases, with 14 bases sitting between them. The length of the CDR3 is 16 residues. DNA of the CDR3: TGTGCCAGCAGTTTTGGTGGCGCTCCCGGCAATCAGCCCCAGCATTTT. This codes for CASSFGGAPGNQPQHF.

The chain carries TRBV20-1 and TRBJ1-5; D unclear. With 4 bases removed from V and 4 bases from J, the gap between germline ends came to 23 bases. The V gene's germline CDR1 is DFQATT and CDR2 SNEGSKA (reference sequence). The CDR3 length is 17 residues. CDR3 sequence (DNA): TGCAGTGCTACACCTTATACGGAGGGATTTGGGAATCAGCCCCAGCATTTT. Amino acids: CSATPYTEGFGNQPQHF.

A few counts support this clonotype. The chain carries TRBV24-1 and TRBJ1-2; unclear D gene. Trimming took off 1 base at V and 8 bases at J, with 7 bases between the two ends. CDR3 length equals 12 residues. Germline loops: CDR1 KGHDR, CDR2 SFDVKD. The CDR3 protein is CATSDFGGGYTF. The CDR3 DNA is TGTGCCACCAGTGATTTTGGAGGCGGCTACACCTTC.

The table lists this clonotype with a few counts. The gene calls are TRBV5-1 and TRBJ2-2; TRBD1 aligns across 10 bases. CDR1 and CDR2 from the germline V gene are SGHRS and YFSETQ. Losses at the gene ends were 2 bases for V and 6 bases for J; bases not matched to a gene: 10. This CDR3 is 17 amino acids long. CDR3 nucleotide sequence: TGCGCCAGCAGCTTCTTCCCGGGACAGGGGCTCTCCGGGGAGCTGTTTTTT. Its translation: CASSFFPGQGLSGELFF.

This clonotype has only a few counts. This rearrangement joins TRBV4-2 to TRBJ1-4; D ambiguous. The germline gives CDR1 LGHNA, CDR2 YNFKEQ. The V end lost 0 bases, the J end lost 7 bases, and 3 bases lay between the germline ends. The CDR3 spans 12 residues. The CDR3 region is CASSQDSEKLFF. In nucleotides, the CDR3 is TGTGCCAGCAGCCAAGATAGTGAAAAACTGTTTTTT.

This clonotype was seen a handful of times. J is TRBJ2-2 and V is TRBV5-6; no clear D. CDR1 is SGHDT, CDR2 YYEEEE, per germline. This CDR3 comprises 13 residues. The germline V and J ends were trimmed by 7 bases and 3 bases, with 10 bases remaining between them. CDR3 DNA: TGTGCCAGCGGGATCATCTACACCGGGGAGCTGTTTTTT. It yields the protein CASGIIYTGELFF.

The chain has TRBV6-5 and TRBJ2-1; D is undetermined. The germline V and J ends were trimmed by 7 bases and 7 bases, with 17 bases remaining between them. The CDR3 is made up of 14 amino acids. The germline gives CDR1 MNHEY, CDR2 SVGAGI. CDR3 DNA: TGTGCCAGCAATTCTCCAAATAGTCTGAATGAGCAGTTCTTC. Encoded protein: CASNSPNSLNEQFF.

Only a few counts were recorded for this clonotype. The J gene is TRBJ2-5, the V gene TRBV7-2; 8 nucleotides agree with TRBD2. Trimming at V came to 4 bases and at J to 7 bases, leaving 8 bases not matched to a gene. CDR1 SGHTA and CDR2 FQGNSA come from the germline V gene. This CDR3 is built from 14 residues. For the CDR3, the DNA is TGTGCCAGCAGCTCCCAATCGGGGGGGAGGACCCAGTACTTC. This sequence encodes CASSSQSGGRTQYF.

There are a few counts of this clonotype. The gene calls are TRBV20-1 and TRBJ2-1, with D unresolved. The V gene's germline CDR1 is DFQATT and CDR2 SNEGSKA (reference sequence). There are 12 residues in the CDR3. V dropped 1 base and J dropped 5 bases, with 6 bases sitting between them. The CDR3 sequence is CSARAWDNEQFF. The CDR3, as DNA: TGCAGTGCTAGAGCCTGGGACAATGAGCAGTTCTTC.

The table lists this clonotype with many counts. The CDR3 bases are TGTGCCAGCAGCCCCCGGACAGGATCGAACACTGAAGCTTTCTTT. This sequence encodes CASSPRTGSNTEAFF. The chain uses TRBV18 and TRBJ1-1; TRBD1 matches 7 bases. The CDR3 spans 15 residues. The V segment lost 8 bases and the J segment 1 base; nucleotides outside the gene matches: 10. The germline V gene has CDR1 KGHSH and CDR2 LQKENI.

At least ten counts were recorded for this clonotype. CDR3 sequence reads: CASSPSGGRADTQYF. Written as DNA, the CDR3 is TGCGCCAGCAGCCCATCGGGGGGCCGGGCAGATACGCAGTATTTT. J is TRBJ2-3 and V is TRBV5-1; TRBD2 might be the D (7 bases). The germline CDR1 and CDR2 sequences are SGHRS and YFSETQ. CDR3 length equals 15 residues. Trimming left V 4 bases short and J 4 bases short, with 16 bases between.

There are many counts of this clonotype. V and J are TRBV6-4 and TRBJ2-1, with D possibly being TRBD2 (7 bases). CDR1 and CDR2 (germline): MRHNA, SNTAGT. This CDR3 contains 12 residues. V lost 5 bases, J lost 10 bases, and 12 bases lay in between. For the CDR3, the DNA is TGTGCCAGCAGTCCACAGGGAGGGGAGCAGTTCTTC. It translates to CASSPQGGEQFF.

This clonotype was recorded a few times. V usage is TRBV12-3 or TRBV12-4 and J usage is TRBJ2-1, with 9 bases that match TRBD2. Trimming removed 5 bases from V and 8 bases from J; junction bases left unmatched: 4. This CDR3 spans 13 amino acids. The CDR3 nucleotides are TGTGCCAGCAGTATGACTAGCGGCCATGAGCAGTTCTTC. Protein product: CASSMTSGHEQFF.